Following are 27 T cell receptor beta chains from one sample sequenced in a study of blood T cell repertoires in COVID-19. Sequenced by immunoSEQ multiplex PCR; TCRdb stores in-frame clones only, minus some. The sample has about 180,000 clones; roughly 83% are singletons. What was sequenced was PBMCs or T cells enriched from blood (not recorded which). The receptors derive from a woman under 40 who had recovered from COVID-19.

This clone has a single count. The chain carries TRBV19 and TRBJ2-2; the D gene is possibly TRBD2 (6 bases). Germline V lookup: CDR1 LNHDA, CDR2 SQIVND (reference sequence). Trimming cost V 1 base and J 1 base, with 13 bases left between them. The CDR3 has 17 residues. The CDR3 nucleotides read TGTGCCAGTAGTATAGGGGGGGTGGCAATGAACACCGGGGAGCTGTTTTTT. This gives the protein CASSIGGVAMNTGELFF.

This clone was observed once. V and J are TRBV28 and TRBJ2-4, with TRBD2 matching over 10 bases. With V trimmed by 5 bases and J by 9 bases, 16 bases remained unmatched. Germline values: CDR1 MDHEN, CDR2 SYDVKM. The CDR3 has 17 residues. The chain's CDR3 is CASSLRNRLAGPPIQYF. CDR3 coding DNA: TGTGCCAGCAGTCTGAGAAACAGACTAGCGGGTCCTCCCATTCAGTACTTC.

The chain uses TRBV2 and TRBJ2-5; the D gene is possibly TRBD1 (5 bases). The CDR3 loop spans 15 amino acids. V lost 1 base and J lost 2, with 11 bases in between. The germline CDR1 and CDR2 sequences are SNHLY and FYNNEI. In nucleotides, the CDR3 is TGTGCCAGCAGTGAAGAAAGCAGGGCACAAGAGACCCAGTACTTC. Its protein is CASSEESRAQETQYF.

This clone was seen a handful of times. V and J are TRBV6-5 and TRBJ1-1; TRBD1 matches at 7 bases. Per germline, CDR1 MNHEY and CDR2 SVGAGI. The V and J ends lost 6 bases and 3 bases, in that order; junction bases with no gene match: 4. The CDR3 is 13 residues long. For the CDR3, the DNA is TGTGCCAGCAGGGAGGGGACAGACACTGAAGCTTTCTTT. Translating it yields CASREGTDTEAFF.

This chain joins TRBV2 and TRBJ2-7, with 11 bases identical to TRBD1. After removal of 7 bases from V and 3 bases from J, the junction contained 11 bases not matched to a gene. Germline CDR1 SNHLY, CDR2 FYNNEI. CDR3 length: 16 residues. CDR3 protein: CASKRTGGLSVYEQYF. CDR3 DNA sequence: TGTGCCAGCAAACGGACAGGGGGCTTGAGCGTCTACGAGCAGTACTTC.

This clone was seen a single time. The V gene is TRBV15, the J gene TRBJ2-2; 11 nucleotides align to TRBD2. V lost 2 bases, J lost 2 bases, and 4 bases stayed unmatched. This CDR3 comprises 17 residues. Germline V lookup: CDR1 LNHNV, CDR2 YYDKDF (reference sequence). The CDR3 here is CATSRTSGRENTGELFF. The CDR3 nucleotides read TGTGCCACCAGCAGAACTAGCGGGAGAGAAAACACCGGGGAGCTGTTTTTT.

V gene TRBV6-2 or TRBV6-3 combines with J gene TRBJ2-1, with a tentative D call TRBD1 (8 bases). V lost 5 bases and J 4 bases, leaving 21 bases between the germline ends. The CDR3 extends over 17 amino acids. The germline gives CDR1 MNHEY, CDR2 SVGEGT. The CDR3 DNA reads TGTGCCAGCAGTACCCTGTACAGGGGGAGGGATTACAATGAGCAGTTCTTC. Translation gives CASSTLYRGRDYNEQFF.

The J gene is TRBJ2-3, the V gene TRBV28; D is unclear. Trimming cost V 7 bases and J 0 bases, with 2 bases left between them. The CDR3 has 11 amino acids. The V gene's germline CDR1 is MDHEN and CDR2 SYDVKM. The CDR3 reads CASTSTDTQYF. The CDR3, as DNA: TGTGCCAGCACTAGCACAGATACGCAGTATTTT.

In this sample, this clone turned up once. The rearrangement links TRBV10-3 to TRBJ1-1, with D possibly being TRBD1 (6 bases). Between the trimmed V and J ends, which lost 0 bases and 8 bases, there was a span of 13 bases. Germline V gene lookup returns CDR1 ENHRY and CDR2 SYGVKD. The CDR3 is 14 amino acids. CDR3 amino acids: CAISESNRDSEAFF. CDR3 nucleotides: TGTGCCATCAGTGAGTCGAACAGGGATTCCGAAGCTTTCTTT.

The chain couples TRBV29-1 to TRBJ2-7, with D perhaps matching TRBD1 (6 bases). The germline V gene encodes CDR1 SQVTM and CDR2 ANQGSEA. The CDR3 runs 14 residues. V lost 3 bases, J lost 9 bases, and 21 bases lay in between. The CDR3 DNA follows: TGCAGCGTTGAGATTCCAGAGACAGGTGTCGGGCAGTACTTC. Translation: CSVEIPETGVGQYF.

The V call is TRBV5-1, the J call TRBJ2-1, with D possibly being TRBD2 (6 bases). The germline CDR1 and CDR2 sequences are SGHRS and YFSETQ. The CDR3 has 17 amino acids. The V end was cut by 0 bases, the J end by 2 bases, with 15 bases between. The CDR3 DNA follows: TGCGCCAGCAGCTTGGAGGCAGGGACTCTGACCTACAATGAGCAGTTCTTC. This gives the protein CASSLEAGTLTYNEQFF.

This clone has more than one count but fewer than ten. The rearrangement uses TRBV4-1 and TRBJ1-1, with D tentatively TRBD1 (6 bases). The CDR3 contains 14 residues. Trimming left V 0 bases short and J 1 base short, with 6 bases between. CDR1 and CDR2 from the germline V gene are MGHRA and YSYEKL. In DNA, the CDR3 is TGCGCCAGCAGCCAAGACAGGGGGAACACTGAAGCTTTCTTT. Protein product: CASSQDRGNTEAFF.

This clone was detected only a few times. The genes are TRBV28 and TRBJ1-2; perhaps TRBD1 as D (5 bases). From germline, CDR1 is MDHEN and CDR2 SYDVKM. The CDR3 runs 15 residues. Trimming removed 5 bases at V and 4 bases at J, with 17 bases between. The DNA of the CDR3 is TGTGCCAGCAGTCTAAGCCGGGGAGGGGCCTATGGCTACACCTTC. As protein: CASSLSRGGAYGYTF.

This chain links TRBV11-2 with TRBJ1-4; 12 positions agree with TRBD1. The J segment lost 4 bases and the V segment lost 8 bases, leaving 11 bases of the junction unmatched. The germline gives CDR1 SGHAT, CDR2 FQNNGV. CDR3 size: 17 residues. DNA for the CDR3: TGTGCCAGCCGACCCTTTGGGACAGGGGGCCGTAATGAAAAACTGTTTTTT. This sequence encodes CASRPFGTGGRNEKLFF.

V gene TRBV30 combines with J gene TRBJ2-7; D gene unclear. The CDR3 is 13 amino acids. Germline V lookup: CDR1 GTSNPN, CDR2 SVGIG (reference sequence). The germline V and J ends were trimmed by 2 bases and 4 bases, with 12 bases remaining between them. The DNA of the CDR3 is TGTGCCTGGAGTAATAGAGTACAGTACGAGCAGTACTTC. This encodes CAWSNRVQYEQYF.

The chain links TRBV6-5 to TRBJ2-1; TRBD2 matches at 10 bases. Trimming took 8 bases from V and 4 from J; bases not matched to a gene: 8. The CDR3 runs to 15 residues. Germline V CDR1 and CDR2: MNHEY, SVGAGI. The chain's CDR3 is CASGNGTSAYNEQFF. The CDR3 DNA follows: TGTGCCAGCGGAAACGGGACTAGCGCTTACAATGAGCAGTTCTTC.

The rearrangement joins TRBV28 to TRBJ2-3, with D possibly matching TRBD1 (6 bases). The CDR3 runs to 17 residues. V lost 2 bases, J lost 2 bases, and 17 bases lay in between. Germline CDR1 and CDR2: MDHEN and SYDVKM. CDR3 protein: CASSLTGSSSYTDTQYF. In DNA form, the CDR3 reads TGTGCCAGCAGTTTAACAGGGTCTTCCTCGTACACAGATACGCAGTATTTT.

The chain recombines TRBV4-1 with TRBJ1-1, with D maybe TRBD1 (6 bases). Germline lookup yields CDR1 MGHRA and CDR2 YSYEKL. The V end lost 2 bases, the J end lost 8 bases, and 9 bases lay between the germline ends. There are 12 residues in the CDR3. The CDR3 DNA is TGCGCCAGCAGCCAATTGGGACAAGAAGCTTTCTTT. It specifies CASSQLGQEAFF.

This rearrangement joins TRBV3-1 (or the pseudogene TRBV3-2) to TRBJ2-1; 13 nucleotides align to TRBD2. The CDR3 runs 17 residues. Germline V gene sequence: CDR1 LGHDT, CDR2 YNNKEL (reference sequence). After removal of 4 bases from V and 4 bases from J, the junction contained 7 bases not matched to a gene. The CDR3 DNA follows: TGTGCCAGCAGCCTCCTCCCGGGACTAGCGGGATACAATGAGCAGTTCTTC. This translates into CASSLLPGLAGYNEQFF.

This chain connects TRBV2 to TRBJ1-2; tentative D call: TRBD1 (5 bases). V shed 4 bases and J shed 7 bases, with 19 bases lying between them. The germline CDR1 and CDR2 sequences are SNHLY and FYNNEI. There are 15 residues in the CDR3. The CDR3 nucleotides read TGTGCCAGCAGTGCCGATTCCCAGGGTTATGGTGGCTACACCTTC. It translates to CASSADSQGYGGYTF. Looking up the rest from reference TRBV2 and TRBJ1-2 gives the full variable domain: EPEVTQTPSHQVTQMGQEVILRCVPISNHLYFYWYRQILGQKVEFLVSFYNNEISEKSEIFDDQFSVERPDGSNFTLKIRSTKLEDSAMYFCASSADSQGYGGYTFGSGTRLTVV.

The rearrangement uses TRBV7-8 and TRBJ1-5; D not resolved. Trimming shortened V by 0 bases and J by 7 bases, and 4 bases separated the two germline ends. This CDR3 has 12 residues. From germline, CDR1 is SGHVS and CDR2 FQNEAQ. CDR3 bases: TGTGCCAGCAGCTTAGCGGGCCAGCCCCAGCATTTT. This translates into CASSLAGQPQHF. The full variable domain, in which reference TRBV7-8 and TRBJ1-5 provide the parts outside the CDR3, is GAGVSQSPRYKVAKRGQDVALRCDPISGHVSLFWYQQALGQGPEFLTYFQNEAQLDKSGLPSDRFFAERPEGSVSTLKIQRTQQEDSAVYLCASSLAGQPQHFGDGTRLSIL.

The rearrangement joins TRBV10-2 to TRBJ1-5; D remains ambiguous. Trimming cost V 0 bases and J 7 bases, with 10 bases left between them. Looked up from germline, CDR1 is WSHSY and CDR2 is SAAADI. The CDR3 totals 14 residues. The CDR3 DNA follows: TGCGCCAGCAGTGAGTCATTTGCACGGCAGCCCCAGCATTTT. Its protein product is CASSESFARQPQHF.

CDR3 DNA sequence: TGTGCCATTCAGGGGGTCAATGAGCAGTTCTTC. It is translated as CAIQGVNEQFF. V is TRBV10-3 and J is TRBJ2-1, with 7 bases aligning to TRBD1. The CDR3 totals 11 residues. V shed 9 bases, J shed 6 bases, and the junction held 2 bases outside the gene matches. CDR1 and CDR2 (germline): ENHRY, SYGVKD.

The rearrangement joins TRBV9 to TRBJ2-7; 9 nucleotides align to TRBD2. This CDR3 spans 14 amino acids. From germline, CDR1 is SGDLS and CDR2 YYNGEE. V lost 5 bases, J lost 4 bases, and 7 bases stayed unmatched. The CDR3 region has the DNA TGTGCCAGCAGTATAGCGGGAGATGTATACGAGCAGTACTTC. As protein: CASSIAGDVYEQYF.

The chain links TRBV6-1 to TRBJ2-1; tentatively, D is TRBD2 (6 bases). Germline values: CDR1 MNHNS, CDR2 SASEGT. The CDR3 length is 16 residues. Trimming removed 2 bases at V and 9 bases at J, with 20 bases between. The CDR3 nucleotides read TGTGCCAGCAGTGAATTCATCCGGGGGTTGTATGGTGAGCAGTTCTTC. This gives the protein CASSEFIRGLYGEQFF.

DNA of the CDR3: TGTGCCAGCAGTGCCTCCCTAACAGGGGGCTATGGCTACACCTTC. This gives the protein CASSASLTGGYGYTF. The V call is TRBV2, the J call TRBJ1-2, with 8 positions matching TRBD1. CDR3 size: 15 residues. The V segment lost 4 bases and the J segment 4 bases; nucleotides outside the gene matches: 8. CDR1 and CDR2 from the germline V gene are SNHLY and FYNNEI.

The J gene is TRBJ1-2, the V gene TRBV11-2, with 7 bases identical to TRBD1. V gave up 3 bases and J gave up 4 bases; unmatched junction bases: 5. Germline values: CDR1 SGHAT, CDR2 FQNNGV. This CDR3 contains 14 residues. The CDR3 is CASSLYRGGYGYTF. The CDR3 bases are TGTGCCAGCAGCTTGTACAGGGGCGGCTATGGCTACACCTTC. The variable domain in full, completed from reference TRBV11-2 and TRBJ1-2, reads EAGVAQSPRYKIIEKRQSVAFWCNPISGHATLYWYQQILGQGPKLLIQFQNNGVVDDSQLPKDRFSAERLKGVDSTLKIQPAKLEDSAVYLCASSLYRGGYGYTFGSGTRLTVV.